This T cell receptor (beta chain) was sequenced during a study of cytomegalovirus exposure and HLA in healthy donors. Study-wide context: The Caucasian-associated ancestry cluster contained around four fifths of the approximately 400 genotyped donors.

Findings and limits, study-wide: Within an earlier analysis, most TCR beta V segments proved productive either about 87% or about 30% of the time.

CDR1 and CDR2 from the germline V gene are KGHSH and LQKENI. J gave up 2 bases and V 1 base, and 12 bases lay outside the gene matches. This CDR3 has 19 amino acids. Healthy people donating bone marrow made up the donors. About this clone: What it binds is not known.

The PCR made use of 60 Vbeta and 13 Jbeta primers. Libraries were prepared by immunoSEQ multiplex PCR; TCRdb keeps only in-frame clonotypes and omits some of them. The sample has around 190,000 clones; roughly 80% are singletons. The sequence derives from a woman aged 25 to 39 in good health and CMV-seronegative. The material sequenced was PBMCs. This chain uses TRBV18 with TRBJ1-2; TRBD1 matches at 11 bases. The CDR3 DNA follows: TGTGCCAGCTCACCACTCCGAGGGACCGGGACAGGGGGAAACTATGGCTACACCTTC. Translation: CASSPLRGTGTGGNYGYTF.